Below are 11 T cell receptor beta chains sequenced from a single sample in a study of blood T cell repertoires in COVID-19. Assay: immunoSEQ multiplex PCR; the TCRdb copy retains only in-frame clones and omits some. Among approximately 120,000 clones listed, 84% were seen once. The specimen was peripheral blood. These receptors came from a woman in her forties or fifties with acute or convalescent COVID-19.

V and J are TRBV19 and TRBJ1-6; weak D call: TRBD1 (5 bases). The CDR3 runs 18 residues. Germline V CDR1 and CDR2: LNHDA, SQIVND (reference sequence). Trimming cost V 1 base and J 0 bases, with 13 bases left between them. The CDR3 sequence: CASSIGFRDSSYNSPLHF. The CDR3 DNA reads as TGTGCCAGTAGTATAGGATTTCGCGACAGCTCCTATAATTCACCCCTCCACTTT.

This clone appeared a few times. The V and J genes are TRBV5-6 and TRBJ1-1; 9 bases match TRBD1. Germline V gene lookup returns CDR1 SGHDT and CDR2 YYEEEE. Unmatched junction bases numbered 5, after V lost 4 bases and J lost 7 bases. There are 13 residues in the CDR3. CDR3 sequence reads: CASSLNRGLEAFF. The CDR3, as DNA: TGTGCCAGCAGCCTCAACAGGGGGCTTGAAGCTTTCTTT.

The chain recombines TRBV7-3 with TRBJ1-6, with 8 nucleotides matching TRBD1. This CDR3 region has 14 residues. Trimming at V came to 5 bases and at J to 7 bases, leaving 4 bases not matched to a gene. Per the germline V gene, CDR1 is SGHTA and CDR2 is FQGTGA. The chain's CDR3 is CASSTGQGNSPLHF. CDR3 sequence (DNA): TGTGCCAGCAGCACTGGACAGGGCAATTCACCCCTCCACTTT.

This clone was picked up a small number of times. V and J are TRBV18 and TRBJ2-1; D is possibly TRBD2 (6 bases). CDR1 and CDR2 from the germline V gene are KGHSH and LQKENI. CDR3 length equals 12 residues. Deletions cut 3 bases from V and 8 bases from J, with 8 bases between. CDR3 nucleotide sequence: TGTGCCAGCTCACCTACTAGCCATGAGCAGTTCTTC. Its protein product is CASSPTSHEQFF. The variable domain in full, with the rest retrieved from reference TRBV18 and TRBJ2-1, is NAGVMQNPRHLVRRRGQEARLRCSPMKGHSHVYWYRQLPEEGLKFMVYLQKENIIDESGMPKERFSAEFPKEGPSILRIQQVVRGDSAAYFCASSPTSHEQFFGPGTRLTVL.

The CDR3 region is CAWSGQPNTEAFF. The CDR3 DNA sequence: TGTGCCTGGAGTGGACAGCCTAACACTGAAGCTTTCTTT. J is TRBJ1-1 and V is TRBV30; maybe TRBD1 (5 bases). The germline V gene encodes CDR1 GTSNPN and CDR2 SVGIG (reference sequence). V was trimmed by 1 base and J by 2 bases, leaving 8 bases between them. CDR3 length equals 13 residues.

V is TRBV12-5 and J is TRBJ1-1, with 9 bases fitting TRBD1. This CDR3 has 16 amino acids. After removal of 5 bases from V and 5 bases from J, the junction contained 12 bases not matched to a gene. The V gene's germline CDR1 is LGHNT and CDR2 FRNRAP. The CDR3 loop is CASGPGTGIQVTEAFF. The DNA for the CDR3 is TGTGCTAGTGGTCCCGGGACAGGGATTCAGGTGACTGAAGCTTTCTTT.

CDR3 bases: TGTGCCAGCAGTACGGACAGCTACGAGCAGTACTTC. Residues: CASSTDSYEQYF. V and J are TRBV12-3 or TRBV12-4 and TRBJ2-7; D might be TRBD1 (6 bases). CDR3 length: 12 residues. V lost 5 bases and J lost 3, with 8 bases in between.

V usage is TRBV6-1 and J usage is TRBJ1-2, with D unclear. Germline-derived CDR1 and CDR2 are MNHNS and SASEGT. Trimming took 5 bases from V and 4 from J, leaving 17 bases between them. CDR3 length: 15 residues. The DNA for the CDR3 is TGTGCCAGCAGTTTCCCGGAGGGCTCAATCTATGGCTACACCTTC. Amino acids: CASSFPEGSIYGYTF.

J is TRBJ2-3 and V is TRBV30; 9 bases match TRBD1. Trimming cost V 7 bases and J 3 bases; bases outside gene matches: 5. CDR3 length: 13 residues. Germline CDR1 is GTSNPN and CDR2 is SVGIG (reference sequence). The CDR3 region has the DNA TGTGCCTCCCGGGACAGGGATACAGATACGCAGTATTTT. It encodes CASRDRDTDTQYF.

Note on this clone: Its ends do not fully match the called genes, so a read error is possible. This chain joins TRBV12-3 or TRBV12-4 and TRBJ2-2, with TRBD1 matching 11 bases. The CDR3 loop spans 12 amino acids. The chain's CDR3 is CASSPGTGGLFF. For the CDR3, the DNA is TGTGCCAGCAGCCCTGGGACAGGGGGGCTGTTTTTT.

V usage is TRBV12-5 and J usage is TRBJ1-2; D might be TRBD1 (5 bases). Germline values: CDR1 LGHNT, CDR2 FRNRAP. The CDR3 covers 12 residues. The germline V and J ends were trimmed by 6 bases and 8 bases, with 13 bases remaining between them. CDR3 in DNA: TGTGCTAGTGGGAGCGGGTCAGGGGGCTACACCTTC. Translation: CASGSGSGGYTF. The full variable domain, with the rest looked up from reference TRBV12-5 and TRBJ1-2, is DARVTQTPRHKVTEMGQEVTMRCQPILGHNTVFWYRQTMMQGLELLAYFRNRAPLDDSGMPKDRFSAEMPDATLATLKIQPSEPRDSAVYFCASGSGSGGYTFGSGTRLTVV.